This TCR beta chain was identified in a study of T cells after somatic rescue of genetic block. The CDR3 spans 16 residues. The germline V and J ends were trimmed by 0 bases and 0 bases, with 10 bases remaining between them. From germline, CDR1 is LNHNV and CDR2 YYDKDF (reference sequence). The table came from immunoSEQ multiplex PCR; TCRdb's copy has only in-frame clones and leaves some out. Of approximately 71,000 clones detected, around 92% appear once; the ten largest clones hold roughly 3%. Sequenced material: peripheral blood mononuclear cells (PBMCs). This TCR derives from a man between 35 and 55 years old. The chain uses TRBV15 and TRBJ2-3; maybe TRBD2 (6 bases). CDR3 amino acids: CATSRDGRGSTDTQYF. The CDR3 region has the DNA TGTGCCACCAGCAGAGATGGTCGGGGGAGCACAGATACGCAGTATTTT.